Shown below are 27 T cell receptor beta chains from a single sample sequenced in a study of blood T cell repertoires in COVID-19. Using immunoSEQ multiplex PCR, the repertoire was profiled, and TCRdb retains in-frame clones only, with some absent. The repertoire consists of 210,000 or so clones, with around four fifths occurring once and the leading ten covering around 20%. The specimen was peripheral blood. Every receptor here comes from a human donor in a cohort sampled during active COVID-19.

CDR3 protein: CASSYRETSQFF. The CDR3 nucleotides are TGTGCCAGCAGCTATCGGGAGACATCGCAGTTCTTC. This chain links TRBV5-8 with TRBJ2-1, with a weak D call TRBD2 (6 bases). The CDR3 runs to 12 residues. CDR1 and CDR2 from the germline V gene are SGHTS and YDEGEE. Trimming removed 3 bases from V and 12 bases from J, with 13 bases in between. The full variable domain, with the rest looked up from reference TRBV5-8 and TRBJ2-1, is EAGVTQSPTHLIKTRGQQATLRCSPISGHTSVYWYQQALGLGLQFLLWYDEGEERNRGNFPPRFSGRQFPNYSSELNVNALELEDSALYLCASSYRETSQFFGPGTRLTVL.

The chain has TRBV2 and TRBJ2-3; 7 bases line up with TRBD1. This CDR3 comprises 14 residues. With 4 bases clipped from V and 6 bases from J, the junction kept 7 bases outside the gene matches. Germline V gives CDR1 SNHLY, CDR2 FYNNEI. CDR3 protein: CASSGSTGSDTQYF. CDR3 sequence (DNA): TGTGCCAGCAGTGGATCGACAGGGTCGGATACGCAGTATTTT.

CDR3 coding DNA: TGTGCCAGCAGCGCCCAGCAGGGGGGTGTCTCTGAAGCTTTCTTT. Amino acid sequence: CASSAQQGGVSEAFF. The V and J genes are TRBV7-3 and TRBJ1-1, with 7 bases identical to TRBD1. This CDR3 comprises 15 residues. The germline CDR1 and CDR2 sequences are SGHTA and FQGTGA. The J segment lost 6 bases and the V segment lost 5 bases, leaving 12 bases of the junction unmatched.

CDR3 region: CASRRDSNYGYTF. Written as DNA, the CDR3 is TGTGCCAGCAGAAGGGACAGCAACTATGGCTACACCTTC. The gene calls are TRBV7-2 and TRBJ1-2, with TRBD1 matching over 7 bases. V was pared by 6 bases and J by 2 bases, with 3 bases of the junction left unmatched. This CDR3 contains 13 residues. The germline V gene has CDR1 SGHTA and CDR2 FQGNSA.

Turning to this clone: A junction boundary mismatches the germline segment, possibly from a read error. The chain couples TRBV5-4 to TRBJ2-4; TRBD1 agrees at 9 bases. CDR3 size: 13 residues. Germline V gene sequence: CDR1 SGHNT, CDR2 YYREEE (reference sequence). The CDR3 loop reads CASSEKGRDRAIF. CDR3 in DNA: TGTGCCAGCAGCGAAAAGGGCCGGGACAGGGCAATCTTC.

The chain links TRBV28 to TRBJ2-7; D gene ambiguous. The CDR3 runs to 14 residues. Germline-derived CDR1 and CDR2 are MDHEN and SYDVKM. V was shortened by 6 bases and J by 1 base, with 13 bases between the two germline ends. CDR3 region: CASSPRTYSYEQYF. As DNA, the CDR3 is TGTGCCAGCAGCCCCCGCACATATTCCTACGAGCAGTACTTC.

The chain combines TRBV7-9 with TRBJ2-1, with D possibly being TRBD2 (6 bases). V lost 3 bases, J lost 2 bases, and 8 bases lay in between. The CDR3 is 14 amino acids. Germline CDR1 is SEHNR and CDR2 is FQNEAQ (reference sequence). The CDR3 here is CASSFPGAYNEQFF. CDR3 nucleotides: TGTGCCAGCAGCTTCCCGGGAGCCTACAATGAGCAGTTCTTC.

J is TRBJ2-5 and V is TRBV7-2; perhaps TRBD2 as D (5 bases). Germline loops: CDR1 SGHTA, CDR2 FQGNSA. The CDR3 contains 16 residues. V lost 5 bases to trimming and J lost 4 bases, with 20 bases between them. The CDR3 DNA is TGTGCCAGCAGCCCCCTCCCTGGGAGTGGACTAGAGACCCAGTACTTC. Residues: CASSPLPGSGLETQYF.

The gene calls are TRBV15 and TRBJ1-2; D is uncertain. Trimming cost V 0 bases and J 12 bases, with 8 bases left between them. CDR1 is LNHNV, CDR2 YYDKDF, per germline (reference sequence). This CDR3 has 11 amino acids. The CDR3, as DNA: TGTGCCACCAGCAGAGACCTAAGCCACACCTTC. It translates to CATSRDLSHTF.

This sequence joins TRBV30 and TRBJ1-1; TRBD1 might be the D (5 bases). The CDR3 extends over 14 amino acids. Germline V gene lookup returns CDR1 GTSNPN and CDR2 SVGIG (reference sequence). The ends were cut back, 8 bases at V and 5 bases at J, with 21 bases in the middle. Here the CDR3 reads CAQTTGVGTTEAFF. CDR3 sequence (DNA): TGTGCCCAAACGACGGGGGTTGGAACAACTGAAGCTTTCTTT.

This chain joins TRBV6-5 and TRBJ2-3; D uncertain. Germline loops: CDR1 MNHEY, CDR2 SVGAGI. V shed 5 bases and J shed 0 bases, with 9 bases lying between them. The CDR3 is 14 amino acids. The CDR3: CASSLTRSTDTQYF. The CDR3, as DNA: TGTGCCAGCAGTCTGACAAGGAGCACAGATACGCAGTATTTT.

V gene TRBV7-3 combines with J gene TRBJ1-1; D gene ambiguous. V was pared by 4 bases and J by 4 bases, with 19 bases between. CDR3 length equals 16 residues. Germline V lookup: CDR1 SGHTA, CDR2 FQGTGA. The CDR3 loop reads CASSSSNLRGGTEAFF. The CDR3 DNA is TGTGCCAGCAGCTCATCTAACCTTCGGGGAGGCACTGAAGCTTTCTTT.

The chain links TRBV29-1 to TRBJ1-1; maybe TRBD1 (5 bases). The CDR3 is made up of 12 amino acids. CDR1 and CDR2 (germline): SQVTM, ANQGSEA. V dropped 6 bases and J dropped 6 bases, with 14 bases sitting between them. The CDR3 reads CSVLRGGPEAFF. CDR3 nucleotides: TGCAGCGTCTTAAGGGGAGGACCTGAAGCTTTCTTT.

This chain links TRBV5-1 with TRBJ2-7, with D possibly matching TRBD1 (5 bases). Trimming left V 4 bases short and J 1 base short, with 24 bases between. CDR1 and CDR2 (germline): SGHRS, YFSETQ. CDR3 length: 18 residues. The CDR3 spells CASSLTLSTGTISYEQYF. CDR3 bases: TGCGCCAGCAGCCTCACGCTCTCCACAGGTACTATTTCCTACGAGCAGTACTTC.

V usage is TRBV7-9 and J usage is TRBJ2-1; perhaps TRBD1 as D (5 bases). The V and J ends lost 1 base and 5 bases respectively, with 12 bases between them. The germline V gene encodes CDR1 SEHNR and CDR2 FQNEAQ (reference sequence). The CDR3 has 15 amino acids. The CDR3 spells CASSLEGIGDNEQFF. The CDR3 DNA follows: TGTGCCAGCAGCTTAGAAGGGATAGGGGACAATGAGCAGTTCTTC.

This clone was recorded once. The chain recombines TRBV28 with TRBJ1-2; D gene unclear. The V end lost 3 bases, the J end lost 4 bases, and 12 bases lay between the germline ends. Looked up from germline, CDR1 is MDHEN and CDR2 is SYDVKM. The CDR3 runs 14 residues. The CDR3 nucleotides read TGTGCCAGCAGTTTGATTACAGTGAGCTATGGCTACACCTTC. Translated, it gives CASSLITVSYGYTF.

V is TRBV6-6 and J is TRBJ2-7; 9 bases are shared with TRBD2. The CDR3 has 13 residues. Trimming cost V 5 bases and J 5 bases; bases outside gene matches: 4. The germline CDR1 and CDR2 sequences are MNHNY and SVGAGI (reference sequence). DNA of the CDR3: TGTGCCAGCAGTGCCCGCGGGGGGGACGAGCAGTACGTC. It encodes CASSARGGDEQYV.

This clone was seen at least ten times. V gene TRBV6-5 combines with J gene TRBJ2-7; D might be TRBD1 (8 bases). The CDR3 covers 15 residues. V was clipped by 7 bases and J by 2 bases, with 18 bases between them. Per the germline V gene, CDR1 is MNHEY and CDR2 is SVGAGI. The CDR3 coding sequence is TGTGCCAGCAAAGACAGGGGAGGGAGTCCCTACGAGCAGTACTTC. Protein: CASKDRGGSPYEQYF.

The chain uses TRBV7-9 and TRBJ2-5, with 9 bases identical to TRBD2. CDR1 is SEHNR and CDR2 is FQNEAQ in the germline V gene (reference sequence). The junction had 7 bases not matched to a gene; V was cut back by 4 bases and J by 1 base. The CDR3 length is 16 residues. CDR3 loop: CASSYRAGGSQETQYF. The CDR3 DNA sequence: TGTGCCAGCAGCTACAGAGCGGGAGGATCCCAAGAGACCCAGTACTTC. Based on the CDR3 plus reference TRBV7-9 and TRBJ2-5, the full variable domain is DTGVSQNPRHKITKRGQNVTFRCDPISEHNRLYWYRQTLGQGPEFLTYFQNEAQLEKSRLLSDRFSAERPKGSFSTLEIQRTEQGDSAMYLCASSYRAGGSQETQYFGPGTRLLVL.

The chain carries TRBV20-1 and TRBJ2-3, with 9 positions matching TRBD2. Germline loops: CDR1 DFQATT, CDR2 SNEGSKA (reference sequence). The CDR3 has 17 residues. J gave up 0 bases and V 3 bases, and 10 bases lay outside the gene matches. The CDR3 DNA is TGCAGTGCTAGTAATCCAGCGGGAGGACGGAGCACAGATACGCAGTATTTT. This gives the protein CSASNPAGGRSTDTQYF.

The CDR3 DNA reads as TGCGCCAGCAGCTTCCAATCGGGGGGAGATACGCAGTATTTT. The encoded protein is CASSFQSGGDTQYF. The V and J genes are TRBV5-1 and TRBJ2-3; the match to TRBD2 covers 7 bases. The CDR3 contains 14 residues. Per the germline V gene, CDR1 is SGHRS and CDR2 is YFSETQ. J lost 5 bases, V lost 2 bases, and 5 bases had no gene match.

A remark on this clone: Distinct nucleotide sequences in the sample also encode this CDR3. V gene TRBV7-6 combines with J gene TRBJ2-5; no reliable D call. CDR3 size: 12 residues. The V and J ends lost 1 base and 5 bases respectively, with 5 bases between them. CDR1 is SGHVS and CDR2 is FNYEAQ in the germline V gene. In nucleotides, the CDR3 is TGTGCCAGCAGCTTAGTTCGTGAGACCCAGTACTTC. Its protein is CASSLVRETQYF.

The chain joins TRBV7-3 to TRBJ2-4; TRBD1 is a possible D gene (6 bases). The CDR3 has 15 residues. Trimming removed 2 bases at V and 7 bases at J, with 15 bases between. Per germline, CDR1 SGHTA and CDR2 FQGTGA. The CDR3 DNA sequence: TGTGCCAGCAGCTTAGGCGCAGGGGTTGGGAACATTCAGTACTTC. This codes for CASSLGAGVGNIQYF. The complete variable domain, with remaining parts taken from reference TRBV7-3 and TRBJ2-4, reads GAGVSQTPSNKVTEKGKYVELRCDPISGHTALYWYRQSLGQGPEFLIYFQGTGAADDSGLPNDRFFAVRPEGSVSTLKIQRTERGDSAVYLCASSLGAGVGNIQYFGAGTRLSVL.

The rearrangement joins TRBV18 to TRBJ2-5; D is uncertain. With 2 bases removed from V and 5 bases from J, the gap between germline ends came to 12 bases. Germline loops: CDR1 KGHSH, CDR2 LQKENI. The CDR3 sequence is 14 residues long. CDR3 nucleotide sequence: TGTGCCAGCTCACCAAACGCCGGGTCTGAGACCCAGTACTTC. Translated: CASSPNAGSETQYF.

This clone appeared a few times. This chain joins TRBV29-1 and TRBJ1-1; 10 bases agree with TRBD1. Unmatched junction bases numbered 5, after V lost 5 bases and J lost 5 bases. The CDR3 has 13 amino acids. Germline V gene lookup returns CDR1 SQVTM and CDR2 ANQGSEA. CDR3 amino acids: CSVSGQGHTEAFF. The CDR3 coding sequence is TGCAGCGTTTCGGGACAGGGGCATACTGAAGCTTTCTTT.

Here the CDR3 DNA reads TGCGCCAGCAGCGCACTAGCGGCCCCCTCTGGGGCCAACGTCCTGACTTTC. Protein sequence: CASSALAAPSGANVLTF. This sequence joins TRBV5-1 and TRBJ2-6; 8 nucleotides agree with TRBD2. This CDR3 spans 17 amino acids. Trimming removed 4 bases from V and 0 bases from J; junction bases left unmatched: 6. Germline V gives CDR1 SGHRS, CDR2 YFSETQ.

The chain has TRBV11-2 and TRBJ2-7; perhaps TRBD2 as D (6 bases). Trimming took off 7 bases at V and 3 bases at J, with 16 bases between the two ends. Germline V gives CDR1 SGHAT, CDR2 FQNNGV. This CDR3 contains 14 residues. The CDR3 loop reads CASTYGGFNYEQYF. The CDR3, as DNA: TGTGCCAGCACCTACGGAGGGTTCAACTACGAGCAGTACTTC.